The present TCR beta chain was sequenced within a study of blood T cell repertoires in COVID-19. The assay was immunoSEQ multiplex PCR, and TCRdb's table has in-frame clones only and misses some. The sample shows hundreds of thousands of clones, about 91% of them seen only once. Each recovered donor of Cohort 3 presented with two negative PCRs, clearance, or symptom resolution. Sequenced: PBMCs or T cells enriched from blood (not recorded which). This clonotype originated in a woman aged 40 to 55 who had recovered from COVID-19.

The CDR3 sequence is CASSFFLAGDTEAFF. The CDR3 coding sequence is TGTGCCAGCAGCTTTTTTTTGGCGGGGGACACTGAAGCTTTCTTT. This chain links TRBV7-9 with TRBJ1-1; tentatively, D is TRBD1 (5 bases). V was clipped by 3 bases and J by 3 bases, with 14 bases between them. The CDR3 is 15 residues long. CDR1 SEHNR and CDR2 FQNEAQ come from the germline V gene (reference sequence).